The rows below give T cell receptor beta chains drawn from one sample of a study of vaccination effects on CD4 cells after COVID-19. Using immunoSEQ multiplex PCR, the repertoire was profiled, and TCRdb retains in-frame clones only, with some absent. The table has roughly 45,000 clones, approximately 77% seen once. These receptors' targets are unknown. Sequenced material: CD4+ T cells from PBMCs cultured with a peptide pool, taken before COVID-19 vaccination. The source of these receptors is a human donor who had a prior SARS-CoV-2 infection. The CDR3 runs from the conserved cysteine through the conserved F or W. D genes are given only for firm matches. Not all rows give a size; the values are once, few, many and, for expanded clones, a class.

v_call: TRBV27; d_call: TRBD1; clone_size: NA; j_call: TRBJ1-4; cdr3_aa: CASGGQGAGEKLFF; cdr3_nt: TGTGCCAGCGGGGGACAGGGGGCGGGTGAAAAACTGTTTTTT
v_call: TRBV5-4; d_call: TRBD1; clone_size: few; j_call: TRBJ1-1; cdr3_aa: CASSGDRAGTEAFF; cdr3_nt: TGTGCCAGCAGCGGGGACAGAGCTGGCACTGAAGCTTTCTTT
v_call: TRBV27; d_call: NA; clone_size: NA; j_call: TRBJ2-3; cdr3_aa: CASSSPRWVGTDTQYF; cdr3_nt: TGTGCCAGCAGTTCCCCTCGGTGGGTCGGCACAGATACGCAGTATTTT
v_call: TRBV5-1; d_call: TRBD1; clone_size: NA; j_call: TRBJ2-5; cdr3_aa: CASSWDSQETQYF; cdr3_nt: TGCGCCAGCAGCTGGGACAGCCAAGAGACCCAGTACTTC
v_call: TRBV4-2; d_call: NA; clone_size: NA; j_call: TRBJ2-2; cdr3_aa: CASSQEPATPGELFF; cdr3_nt: TGTGCCAGCAGCCAAGAGCCGGCCACTCCCGGGGAGCTGTTTTTT
v_call: TRBV5-1; d_call: NA; clone_size: NA; j_call: TRBJ2-5; cdr3_aa: CASSLEGFQETQYF; cdr3_nt: TGCGCCAGCAGCTTGGAGGGATTCCAAGAGACCCAGTACTTC
v_call: TRBV9; d_call: NA; clone_size: NA; j_call: TRBJ2-1; cdr3_aa: CASSLGLGGAAQDEQFF; cdr3_nt: TGTGCCAGCAGCCTCGGGTTGGGGGGGGCCGCTCAGGATGAGCAGTTCTTC
v_call: TRBV5-4; d_call: NA; clone_size: NA; j_call: TRBJ2-6; cdr3_aa: CASSLLGTGANVLTF; cdr3_nt: TGTGCCAGCAGCTTGTTGGGCACAGGGGCCAACGTCCTGACTTTC
v_call: TRBV19; d_call: TRBD1; clone_size: NA; j_call: TRBJ1-2; cdr3_aa: CASSIPQGADYGYTF; cdr3_nt: TGTGCCAGTAGTATTCCACAGGGGGCGGACTATGGCTACACCTTC
v_call: TRBV30; d_call: TRBD1; clone_size: NA; j_call: TRBJ2-6; cdr3_aa: CAWSFRTGFIGANVLTF; cdr3_nt: TGTGCCTGGAGTTTTCGGACAGGGTTCATTGGGGCCAACGTCCTGACTTTC
v_call: TRBV4-2; d_call: NA; clone_size: NA; j_call: TRBJ2-3; cdr3_aa: CASSYQSTDTQYF; cdr3_nt: TGTGCCAGCAGCTATCAAAGCACAGATACGCAGTATTTT
v_call: TRBV18; d_call: TRBD1; clone_size: NA; j_call: TRBJ1-5; cdr3_aa: CASSPGQGSNQPQHF; cdr3_nt: TGTGCCAGCTCACCGGGACAGGGTAGCAATCAGCCCCAGCATTTT
v_call: TRBV5-4; d_call: NA; clone_size: NA; j_call: TRBJ2-1; cdr3_aa: CASTLTSLSYNEQFF; cdr3_nt: TGTGCCAGCACCCTAACTAGCCTATCCTACAATGAGCAGTTCTTC
v_call: TRBV24-1; d_call: NA; clone_size: NA; j_call: TRBJ1-2; cdr3_aa: CATSDPNSGGYTF; cdr3_nt: TGTGCCACCAGTGACCCAAACTCGGGAGGCTACACCTTC
v_call: TRBV5-4; d_call: NA; clone_size: NA; j_call: TRBJ2-3; cdr3_aa: CASSLAGRSTDTQYF; cdr3_nt: TGTGCCAGCAGCTTGGCGGGGCGGTCCACAGATACGCAGTATTTT
v_call: TRBV5-4; d_call: TRBD2; clone_size: NA; j_call: TRBJ2-1; cdr3_aa: CASSLGGAGAYNEQFF; cdr3_nt: TGTGCCAGCAGCTTGGGTGGTGCGGGAGCCTACAATGAGCAGTTCTTC